This T cell receptor (beta chain) was sequenced in a study of vaccination effects on CD4 cells after COVID-19. Study-wide background: Following the second dose by a median of 72 days, the post-vaccine samples were obtained.

The table came from immunoSEQ multiplex PCR; TCRdb's copy has only in-frame clones and leaves some out. The sample consists of 25,000 to 30,000 clones, over 65% of them appearing once. Details on this clone: Its target is not known.

Sequencing followed a ViraFEST assay step that expanded antigen-specific CD4+ T cells with viral peptide pools. CD4+ T cell isolation took place after 10 days of culture. The participants, recipients of two vaccine doses, got either BNT162b2 or mRNA-1273. Roughly 2.1 million PBMC were seeded per well and grown in the presence of about 9.6 IU/ml IL-2 and around 10 ug/ml peptides. Half the medium was replaced with IL-2 medium on days 3 and 7. The input for sequencing was CD4+ T cells from PBMCs cultured with HCoV-NL63 spike peptides, taken after COVID-19 vaccination. This receptor was identified in a human donor who received a COVID-19 vaccine.

The CDR3 nucleotides read TGTGCCAGCAGCTTGGAGGGCGGGAGGGCCGCAGATACGCAGTATTTT. Translating it yields CASSLEGGRAADTQYF. This chain uses TRBV5-4 with TRBJ2-3; 9 bases match TRBD2. With V trimmed by 0 bases and J by 4 bases, 6 bases remained unmatched. Germline V lookup: CDR1 SGHNT, CDR2 YYREEE (reference sequence). The CDR3 consists of 16 residues.